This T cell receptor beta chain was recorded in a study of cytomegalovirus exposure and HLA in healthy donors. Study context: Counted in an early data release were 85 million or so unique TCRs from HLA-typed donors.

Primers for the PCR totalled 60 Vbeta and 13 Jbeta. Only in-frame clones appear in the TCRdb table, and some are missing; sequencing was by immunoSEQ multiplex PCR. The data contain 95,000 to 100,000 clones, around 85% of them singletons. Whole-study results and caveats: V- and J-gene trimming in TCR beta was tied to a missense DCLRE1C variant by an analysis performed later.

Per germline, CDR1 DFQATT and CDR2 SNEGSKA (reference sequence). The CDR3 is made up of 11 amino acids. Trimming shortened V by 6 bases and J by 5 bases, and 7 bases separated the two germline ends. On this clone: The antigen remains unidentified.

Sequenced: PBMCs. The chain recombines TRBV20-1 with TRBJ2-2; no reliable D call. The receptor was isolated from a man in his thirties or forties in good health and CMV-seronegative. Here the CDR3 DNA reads TGCAGTGCCCCGCGAACCGGGGAGCTGTTTTTT. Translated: CSAPRTGELFF.